This TCR beta chain was captured by sequencing in a study of CD8 T cells in ankylosing spondylitis. The authors made TCR beta libraries by quantitative 5'-RACE with molecular barcodes. A single record per CDR3 protein comes from TCRdb applying MiXCR to the 5' RACE reads. Here the sample spans hundreds of thousands of distinct CDR3 sequences, roughly 17% being singletons. Study findings and constraints: Reportedly, significant enrichment of disease-linked clones occurred in matched ankylosing spondylitis synovial fluid. Relatively rare in peripheral blood, disease-linked clones were also CD8+. Reactive arthritis synovial fluid and blood were previously reported to contain some motif variants. Ankylosing spondylitis blood appeared to carry a characteristic TCR beta motif of 7 or 8 highly homologous variants.

A few counts support this clonotype. What it binds is not known. Sample: blood, either unsorted or a sorted T cell fraction (not recorded which). The sequence was collected from a male donor with ankylosing spondylitis.

CDR3: CASSFFGQGFAGELFF. The CDR3 DNA reads TGTGCCAGCAGTTTTTTCGGACAGGGTTTCGCCGGGGAGCTGTTTTTT. The chain is built from TRBV27 and TRBJ2-2, with 8 bases that match TRBD1. This CDR3 has 16 residues. V shed 3 bases, J shed 6 bases, and the junction held 9 bases outside the gene matches. Germline CDR1 reads MNHEY; CDR2 reads SMNVEV (reference sequence).